The 8 T cell receptor beta chains below were found in one sample sequenced in a study of blood T cell repertoires in COVID-19. Some clones are missing from TCRdb's copy, which holds only in-frame ones; the method was immunoSEQ multiplex PCR. The table lists fewer than 110,000 clones, around 83% of them singletons. The specimen was peripheral blood. The receptors were sampled from a man aged 70-80 years with acute or convalescent COVID-19.

The chain's CDR3 is CASSIRDRGDSYGYTF. For the CDR3, the DNA is TGTGCCAGCAGCATAAGGGACAGGGGGGATAGCTATGGCTACACCTTC. The rearrangement uses TRBV11-3 and TRBJ1-2; the match to TRBD1 covers 11 bases. V lost 5 bases, J lost 4 bases, and 9 bases stayed unmatched. CDR3 length: 16 amino acids. Germline V lookup: CDR1 SGHNT, CDR2 YENEEA.

This sequence joins TRBV19 and TRBJ1-4, with a possible D match to TRBD1 (6 bases). Germline values: CDR1 LNHDA, CDR2 SQIVND (reference sequence). CDR3 length equals 14 residues. V shed 4 bases and J shed 5 bases, with 11 bases lying between them. The CDR3 DNA reads as TGTGCCAGTAGTAGAGGGACACCGAATGAAAAACTGTTTTTT. Residues: CASSRGTPNEKLFF.

This chain joins TRBV5-5 and TRBJ2-7; perhaps TRBD1 as D (6 bases). V was cut by 4 bases and J by 2 bases, with 19 bases left in between. The CDR3 runs to 16 residues. Germline V gene sequence: CDR1 SGHKS, CDR2 YYEKEE (reference sequence). This CDR3 is CASSPNPRQDTYEQYF. For the CDR3, the DNA is TGTGCCAGCAGCCCCAACCCGAGACAGGACACCTACGAGCAGTACTTC.

V gene TRBV6-5 combines with J gene TRBJ1-6; TRBD1 might be the D (6 bases). V was shortened by 5 bases and J by 4 bases, with 9 bases between the two germline ends. Germline V gene data show CDR1 as MNHEY and CDR2 as SVGAGI. The CDR3 extends over 14 amino acids. CDR3 region: CASSPDSYNSPLHF. The CDR3 DNA is TGTGCCAGCAGTCCGGACAGTTATAATTCACCCCTCCACTTT.

The gene calls are TRBV6-1 and TRBJ1-4; possibly TRBD1 for D (6 bases). CDR3 length equals 16 residues. Trimming took 4 bases from V and 8 from J, leaving 20 bases between them. The germline CDR1 and CDR2 sequences are MNHNS and SASEGT. This CDR3 reads CASSAQVAGVKEKLFF. The CDR3 coding sequence is TGTGCCAGCAGTGCCCAGGTGGCAGGGGTGAAAGAAAAACTGTTTTTT.

V gene TRBV5-4 combines with J gene TRBJ1-2; D unclear. The CDR3 consists of 14 residues. V dropped 3 bases and J dropped 8 bases, with 17 bases sitting between them. Germline lookup yields CDR1 SGHNT and CDR2 YYREEE (reference sequence). The CDR3 sequence: CASSSGMRTVGYTF. As DNA, the CDR3 is TGTGCCAGCAGCTCCGGGATGCGGACGGTAGGCTACACCTTC.

The gene calls are TRBV19 and TRBJ1-6, with 11 bases aligning to TRBD1. CDR1 and CDR2 (germline): LNHDA, SQIVND (reference sequence). V shed 9 bases and J 6 bases; nucleotides not matched to a gene: 10. CDR3 size: 16 residues. CDR3: CASTRGTGGSNSPLHF. In nucleotides, the CDR3 is TGTGCCAGCACCCGCGGGACAGGGGGTTCTAATTCACCCCTCCACTTT.

This clone has just a few counts. V gene TRBV2 combines with J gene TRBJ2-3; the match to TRBD1 covers 7 bases. The germline CDR1 and CDR2 sequences are SNHLY and FYNNEI. Losses at the gene ends were 7 bases for V and 2 bases for J; bases not matched to a gene: 6. The CDR3 is 14 residues long. This CDR3 reads CASIGRGYTDTQYF. As DNA, the CDR3 is TGTGCCAGCATCGGCAGGGGGTACACAGATACGCAGTATTTT.